The 19 T cell receptor beta chains given below trace back to one sample, sequenced in a study of cytomegalovirus exposure and HLA in healthy donors. PCR primers comprised 60 Vbeta and 13 Jbeta primers. This table comes from immunoSEQ multiplex PCR, and its TCRdb copy is limited to in-frame clones, with some not included. The table for this sample gives more than 140,000 clones. Sample: PBMCs. The receptors were sampled from a young woman in good health and CMV-seronegative.

As to this clone: The junction does not match germline at one end; this may be a read error. V is TRBV29-1 and J is TRBJ2-2; TRBD2 might be the D (6 bases). This CDR3 region has 13 residues. Looked up from germline, CDR1 is SQVTM and CDR2 is ANQGSEA. The CDR3 sequence: CIVGRAGGGELFF. DNA of the CDR3: TGCATCGTTGGCCGGGCCGGGGGCGGGGAGCTGTTTTTT.

The V and J genes are TRBV18 and TRBJ2-3, with 7 positions matching TRBD2. Germline V gives CDR1 KGHSH, CDR2 LQKENI. This CDR3 has 16 amino acids. Trimming cost V 3 bases and J 1 base; bases outside gene matches: 7. DNA of the CDR3: TGTGCCAGCTCACCCCTCCTAGCGGCCGGCACAGATACGCAGTATTTT. It is translated as CASSPLLAAGTDTQYF.

This chain connects TRBV5-1 to TRBJ2-1; 13 nucleotides agree with TRBD2. V shed 4 bases and J 9 bases; nucleotides not matched to a gene: 7. The germline gives CDR1 SGHRS, CDR2 YFSETQ. This CDR3 contains 15 residues. The CDR3 coding sequence is TGCGCCAGCAGCAGGGGACTAGCGGGAAAGTCTGAGCAGTTCTTC. Its protein product is CASSRGLAGKSEQFF.

The chain employs TRBV7-9 and TRBJ1-3, with D uncertain. Trimming pared 2 bases from V and 4 bases from J, leaving 3 bases between. Germline V gene data show CDR1 as SEHNR and CDR2 as FQNEAQ (reference sequence). The CDR3 is 12 residues long. The CDR3 loop reads CASSLLGNTIYF. CDR3 sequence (DNA): TGTGCCAGCAGCTTACTCGGAAACACCATATATTTT. Supplemented by reference TRBV7-9 and TRBJ1-3, the full variable domain reads DTGVSQNPRHKITKRGQNVTFRCDPISEHNRLYWYRQTLGQGPEFLTYFQNEAQLEKSRLLSDRFSAERPKGSFSTLEIQRTEQGDSAMYLCASSLLGNTIYFGEGSWLTVV.

The J gene is TRBJ2-1, the V gene TRBV11-3, with a tentative D call TRBD2 (6 bases). V lost 1 base to trimming and J lost 4 bases, with 17 bases between them. The CDR3 consists of 17 residues. Germline CDR1 reads SGHNT; CDR2 reads YENEEA. The CDR3 DNA reads TGTGCCAGCAGCTTAGGGGCCGGGAGCGTGCCTTACAATGAGCAGTTCTTC. Protein: CASSLGAGSVPYNEQFF.

The V and J genes are TRBV27 and TRBJ1-6; a weak D match, TRBD1 (5 bases). The CDR3 covers 14 residues. Germline values: CDR1 MNHEY, CDR2 SMNVEV (reference sequence). The V end was cut by 6 bases, the J end by 7 bases, with 13 bases between. This chain's CDR3 is CASRDARGNSPLHF. CDR3 DNA sequence: TGTGCCAGCAGAGACGCCCGGGGGAATTCACCCCTCCACTTT.

The V gene is TRBV5-1, the J gene TRBJ2-1, with 10 nucleotides matching TRBD1. The CDR3 is 13 amino acids. V dropped 0 bases and J dropped 15; count of bases not matched to a gene: 6. In germline, CDR1 is SGHRS, CDR2 YFSETQ. Here the CDR3 DNA reads TGCGCCAGCAGCTTGGGGGGGACAGGGGCTCGGTTCTTC. Translating gives CASSLGGTGARFF.

The chain uses TRBV4-1 and TRBJ1-3, with D uncertain. This CDR3 has 16 amino acids. Looked up from germline, CDR1 is MGHRA and CDR2 is YSYEKL. V lost 0 bases and J lost 4, with 13 bases in between. The CDR3 loop reads CASSQDGGQSGNTIYF. The CDR3, as DNA: TGCGCCAGCAGCCAAGATGGAGGTCAGTCCGGAAACACCATATATTTT.

V and J are TRBV5-1 and TRBJ2-1; TRBD2 aligns across 7 bases. Per germline, CDR1 SGHRS and CDR2 YFSETQ. The CDR3 extends over 17 amino acids. The V segment lost 0 bases and the J segment 5 bases; nucleotides outside the gene matches: 11. In DNA, the CDR3 is TGCGCCAGCAGCTTGGATCTCGGCGGGAGTTTCAACAATGAGCAGTTCTTC. Protein sequence: CASSLDLGGSFNNEQFF.

The chain joins TRBV11-3 to TRBJ1-4, with TRBD1 identical over 8 bases. Unmatched junction bases numbered 9, after V lost 5 bases and J lost 7 bases. Germline V gene lookup returns CDR1 SGHNT and CDR2 YENEEA. This CDR3 is built from 15 residues. The CDR3 region has the DNA TGTGCCAGCAGCGTGGGGCAGGGGGCTGTTGAAAAACTGTTTTTT. This encodes CASSVGQGAVEKLFF.

V is TRBV6-1 and J is TRBJ1-1; the D gene is possibly TRBD1 (6 bases). The CDR3 is 14 amino acids. Trimming stripped 2 bases from V and 7 bases from J, with 14 bases between. In germline, CDR1 is MNHNS, CDR2 SASEGT. The CDR3 here is CASSEIGGEYEAFF. The DNA for the CDR3 is TGTGCCAGCAGTGAAATAGGGGGGGAGTATGAAGCTTTCTTT.

The chain is built from TRBV7-9 and TRBJ1-1; D is possibly TRBD1 (6 bases). The length of the CDR3 is 14 residues. V was cut by 3 bases and J by 9 bases, with 17 bases left in between. CDR1 is SEHNR and CDR2 is FQNEAQ in the germline V gene (reference sequence). The CDR3 DNA follows: TGTGCCAGCAGCTTGGTGGCAGGGGCGTCCCAAGCTTTCTTT. Amino acids: CASSLVAGASQAFF.

With regard to this clone: A junction boundary mismatches the germline segment, possibly from a read error. J is TRBJ2-1 and V is TRBV29-1; 9 bases agree with TRBD2. The CDR3 spans 13 residues. The germline V gene encodes CDR1 SQVTM and CDR2 ANQGSEA. CDR3 coding DNA: TGCGGCGTTCGCGGGAGGGCCTACAATGAGCAGTTCTTC. It codes for CGVRGRAYNEQFF.

The gene calls are TRBV6-5 and TRBJ1-1; no reliable D call. With 0 bases removed from V and 0 bases from J, the gap between germline ends came to 11 bases. The CDR3 consists of 16 residues. Germline-derived CDR1 and CDR2 are MNHEY and SVGAGI. This CDR3 is CASSYSRGNLNTEAFF. The CDR3 nucleotides read TGTGCCAGCAGTTACTCGAGAGGGAATCTGAACACTGAAGCTTTCTTT.

The chain links TRBV7-8 to TRBJ1-5, with 8 nucleotides matching TRBD1. CDR1 is SGHVS, CDR2 FQNEAQ, per germline. After removal of 1 base from V and 7 bases from J, the junction contained 6 bases not matched to a gene. The length of the CDR3 is 15 residues. CDR3 nucleotides: TGTGCCAGCAGCTTAGTTCTGGACAGGGACCAGCCCCAGCATTTT. It specifies CASSLVLDRDQPQHF.

The V gene is TRBV4-1, the J gene TRBJ1-3; no definite D call. CDR3 length: 13 amino acids. Looked up from germline, CDR1 is MGHRA and CDR2 is YSYEKL. Trimming left V 5 bases short and J 4 bases short, with 9 bases between. The CDR3 DNA follows: TGCGCCAGCAGCACCCGGGTCGGAAACACCATATATTTT. Amino acids: CASSTRVGNTIYF.

The chain couples TRBV6-7 to TRBJ2-2; D perhaps matches TRBD2 (6 bases). TRBV6-7 is flagged as an ORF with uncertain function. This CDR3 contains 16 residues. Trimming pared 10 bases from V and 7 bases from J, leaving 25 bases between. CDR3: CANQSGSRFFHGELFF. Here the CDR3 DNA reads TGTGCCAACCAGTCCGGGAGTAGGTTTTTTCACGGGGAGCTGTTTTTT.

This rearrangement joins TRBV4-3 to TRBJ2-1; a possible D gene is TRBD1 (6 bases). This CDR3 has 16 amino acids. The germline V gene encodes CDR1 LGHNA and CDR2 YSLEER. V was trimmed by 3 bases and J by 3 bases, leaving 15 bases between them. DNA of the CDR3: TGCGCCAGCAGCCAGGAGCCTAGGGGGAGCTACAATGAGCAGTTCTTC. Its translation: CASSQEPRGSYNEQFF.

The J gene is TRBJ1-2, the V gene TRBV5-5; D unclear. CDR1 is SGHKS and CDR2 is YYEKEE in the germline V gene (reference sequence). The CDR3 consists of 14 residues. Deletions cut 0 bases from V and 5 bases from J, with 11 bases between. The CDR3 region is CASSLGDGAYGYTF. As DNA, the CDR3 is TGTGCCAGCAGCTTGGGCGACGGAGCTTATGGCTACACCTTC.